These 23 T cell receptor beta chains were sequenced from one sample in a study of blood T cell repertoires in COVID-19. Method: immunoSEQ multiplex PCR; TCRdb's copy keeps in-frame clones and lacks some. The sample records some 350,000 clones, 80% to 90% being singletons. Sequences were obtained from PBMCs or T cells enriched from blood (not recorded which). These receptors were obtained from a woman younger than 45 who had recovered from COVID-19.

The chain carries TRBV15 and TRBJ1-3, with D tentatively TRBD1 (6 bases). The germline CDR1 and CDR2 sequences are LNHNV and YYDKDF (reference sequence). The CDR3 has 16 amino acids. V lost 3 bases, J lost 0 bases, and 12 bases lay in between. CDR3 DNA sequence: TGTGCCACCAGCAGCCCAGGGGCCGACTCTGGAAACACCATATATTTT. Protein: CATSSPGADSGNTIYF.

The V call is TRBV5-6, the J call TRBJ1-6; D uncertain. CDR3 size: 15 residues. Germline V CDR1 and CDR2: SGHDT, YYEEEE. V dropped 0 bases and J dropped 0 bases, with 4 bases sitting between them. The CDR3 region has the DNA TGTGCCAGCAGCTTGGGTAGCTCCTATAATTCACCCCTCCACTTT. Its protein product is CASSLGSSYNSPLHF.

The CDR3 loop reads CASSPGLASSSYEQYF. The CDR3 nucleotides read TGTGCCAGCAGCCCGGGACTAGCATCGAGCTCCTACGAGCAGTACTTC. The chain employs TRBV5-4 and TRBJ2-7; TRBD2 aligns across 9 bases. The CDR3 is 16 amino acids. Trimming at V came to 4 bases and at J to 0 bases, leaving 8 bases not matched to a gene. CDR1 is SGHNT and CDR2 is YYREEE in the germline V gene (reference sequence). Full variable domain (rest looked up from reference TRBV5-4 and TRBJ2-7): ETGVTQSPTHLIKTRGQQVTLRCSSQSGHNTVSWYQQALGQGPQFIFQYYREEENGRGNFPPRFSGLQFPNYSSELNVNALELDDSALYLCASSPGLASSSYEQYFGPGTRLTVT.

The chain combines TRBV9 with TRBJ2-7; weak D call: TRBD1 (5 bases). This CDR3 comprises 14 residues. Looked up from germline, CDR1 is SGDLS and CDR2 is YYNGEE. Trimming shortened V by 2 bases and J by 3 bases, and 12 bases separated the two germline ends. CDR3 nucleotides: TGTGCCAGCAGCGTGAGTGGGGCGAACTACGAGCAGTACTTC. Translating it yields CASSVSGANYEQYF. Using reference TRBV9 and TRBJ2-7 for the parts outside the CDR3, the full variable domain is DSGVTQTPKHLITATGQRVTLRCSPRSGDLSVYWYQQSLDQGLQFLIQYYNGEERAKGNILERFSAQQFPDLHSELNLSSLELGDSALYFCASSVSGANYEQYFGPGTRLTVT.

This clone showed up just a few times. The rearrangement links TRBV10-3 to TRBJ2-2, with D maybe TRBD1 (6 bases). Trimming removed 8 bases at V and 2 bases at J, with 6 bases between. Germline lookup yields CDR1 ENHRY and CDR2 SYGVKD. The CDR3 sequence is 12 residues long. The CDR3 bases are TGTGCCATCGGGGGCAACACCGGGGAGCTGTTTTTT. Translating it yields CAIGGNTGELFF.

CDR3 in amino acids: CASSQDRGSQETQYF. The CDR3 coding sequence is TGCGCCAGCAGCCAAGACAGGGGCTCCCAAGAGACCCAGTACTTC. V gene TRBV4-1 combines with J gene TRBJ2-5; tentative D call: TRBD1 (6 bases). Germline V gene sequence: CDR1 MGHRA, CDR2 YSYEKL. The CDR3 sequence is 15 residues long. Trimming took 0 bases from V and 1 from J, leaving 9 bases between them.

V gene TRBV3-1 (or the pseudogene TRBV3-2) combines with J gene TRBJ1-5; 7 bases line up with TRBD1. CDR1 is LGHDT and CDR2 is YNNKEL in the germline V gene (reference sequence). This CDR3 has 12 residues. The ends lost 11 bases at V and 2 bases at J; junction bases unmatched: 3. The CDR3 DNA sequence: TGTGCCGGAGGGACAGGCAATCAGCCCCAGCATTTT. Residues: CAGGTGNQPQHF.

V is TRBV19 and J is TRBJ2-7, with 7 bases that match TRBD2. This CDR3 has 16 residues. Germline V gene lookup returns CDR1 LNHDA and CDR2 SQIVND (reference sequence). Trimming at V came to 0 bases and at J to 2 bases, leaving 7 bases not matched to a gene. CDR3 coding DNA: TGTGCCAGTAGTATAGACGCAACTGGGGGGGCCTACGAGCAGTACTTC. Translation: CASSIDATGGAYEQYF.

This clone showed up just once. The gene calls are TRBV14 and TRBJ1-5; TRBD1 aligns across 7 bases. Per the germline V gene, CDR1 is SGHDN and CDR2 is FVKESK. With 4 bases clipped from V and 7 bases from J, the junction kept 10 bases outside the gene matches. The CDR3 covers 15 residues. The CDR3 loop is CASSPTGATGQPQHF. The CDR3 DNA sequence: TGTGCCAGCAGCCCTACAGGGGCTACAGGGCAGCCCCAGCATTTT.

The chain carries TRBV3-1 (or the pseudogene TRBV3-2) and TRBJ1-2; 7 nucleotides line up with TRBD1. CDR3 size: 15 residues. V was clipped by 1 base and J by 2 bases; unmatched bases: 4. Germline V lookup: CDR1 LGHDT, CDR2 YNNKEL (reference sequence). The CDR3 DNA sequence: TGTGCCAGCAGCCAAGCAGGGGGGTTAAACTATGGCTACACCTTC. It encodes CASSQAGGLNYGYTF.

The J gene is TRBJ1-1, the V gene TRBV3-1 (or the pseudogene TRBV3-2), with a possible D match to TRBD1 (5 bases). V lost 2 bases and J 5 bases, leaving 12 bases between the germline ends. Germline V CDR1 and CDR2: LGHDT, YNNKEL (reference sequence). CDR3 length: 14 residues. The CDR3 DNA follows: TGTGCCAGCAGCCAATTGTCAGGGATAACTGAAGCTTTCTTT. Amino acids: CASSQLSGITEAFF.

The chain combines TRBV29-1 with TRBJ2-5; the match to TRBD1 covers 7 bases. In germline, CDR1 is SQVTM, CDR2 ANQGSEA. CDR3 length: 12 amino acids. Trimming cost V 6 bases and J 2 bases; bases outside gene matches: 3. The CDR3 region has the DNA TGCAGCGTCCGACAGGGTCAAGAGACCCAGTACTTC. Protein product: CSVRQGQETQYF.

The chain carries TRBV3-1 (or the pseudogene TRBV3-2) and TRBJ1-5, with 7 bases fitting TRBD1. Germline assignment: CDR1 LGHDT and CDR2 YNNKEL (reference sequence). This CDR3 spans 16 amino acids. V trimming: 4 bases; J trimming: 4 bases; junction bases outside the gene matches: 10. The CDR3 nucleotides are TGTGCCAGCAGCCCAACAGGGGCCCCCCCTAATCAGCCCCAGCATTTT. Translated: CASSPTGAPPNQPQHF.

The J gene is TRBJ1-3, the V gene TRBV11-3, with a possible D match to TRBD1 (5 bases). This CDR3 is built from 15 residues. Trimming removed 0 bases from V and 0 bases from J, with 6 bases in between. Germline loops: CDR1 SGHNT, CDR2 YENEEA. The CDR3 loop reads CASSLDGASGNTIYF. In DNA, the CDR3 is TGTGCCAGCAGCTTAGATGGGGCCTCTGGAAACACCATATATTTT.

The chain recombines TRBV5-4 with TRBJ1-2; 12 bases map to TRBD1. The ends lost 4 bases at V and 0 bases at J; junction bases unmatched: 7. CDR3 length: 17 residues. Germline CDR1 reads SGHNT; CDR2 reads YYREEE (reference sequence). The CDR3 loop reads CASSPGTGGLANYGYTF. CDR3 nucleotide sequence: TGTGCCAGCAGCCCCGGGACAGGGGGCCTAGCTAACTATGGCTACACCTTC. The variable domain in full, completed from reference TRBV5-4 and TRBJ1-2, reads ETGVTQSPTHLIKTRGQQVTLRCSSQSGHNTVSWYQQALGQGPQFIFQYYREEENGRGNFPPRFSGLQFPNYSSELNVNALELDDSALYLCASSPGTGGLANYGYTFGSGTRLTVV.

The V call is TRBV24-1, the J call TRBJ2-5, with D uncertain. The CDR3 has 13 residues. Germline V gene data show CDR1 as KGHDR and CDR2 as SFDVKD. V lost 4 bases to trimming and J lost 2 bases, with 7 bases between them. CDR3 coding DNA: TGTGCCACCAGTGACGGGTCACAAGAGACCCAGTACTTC. Translating gives CATSDGSQETQYF.

This sequence joins TRBV2 and TRBJ2-7; D is ambiguous. Germline V lookup: CDR1 SNHLY, CDR2 FYNNEI. The CDR3 is 12 amino acids. With 3 bases removed from V and 6 bases from J, the gap between germline ends came to 9 bases. Here the CDR3 DNA reads TGTGCCAGCAGTGATTGGAGTGGCGAGCAGTACTTC. Protein sequence: CASSDWSGEQYF.

The chain is built from TRBV14 and TRBJ2-7; D possibly corresponds to TRBD1 (5 bases). The CDR3 extends over 12 amino acids. CDR1 is SGHDN and CDR2 is FVKESK in the germline V gene. V dropped 4 bases and J dropped 4 bases, with 8 bases sitting between them. The CDR3 is CASSRRAYEQYF. The CDR3 bases are TGTGCCAGCAGCCGCAGGGCTTACGAGCAGTACTTC.

The CDR3 region is CAWSQGFGSYNEQFF. CDR3 nucleotides: TGTGCCTGGAGCCAGGGCTTCGGCTCCTACAATGAGCAGTTCTTC. This rearrangement joins TRBV30 to TRBJ2-1, with a tentative D call TRBD1 (5 bases). The CDR3 extends over 15 amino acids. The V end lost 3 bases, the J end lost 0 bases, and 12 bases lay between the germline ends. CDR1 is GTSNPN and CDR2 is SVGIG in the germline V gene (reference sequence). The variable domain in full, with the rest retrieved from reference TRBV30 and TRBJ2-1, is SQTIHQWPATLVQPVGSPLSLECTVEGTSNPNLYWYRQAAGRGLQLLFYSVGIGQISSEVPQNLSASRPQDRQFILSSKKLLLSDSGFYLCAWSQGFGSYNEQFFGPGTRLTVL.

V usage is TRBV25-1 and J usage is TRBJ1-1; D might be TRBD1 (5 bases). Germline CDR1 MGHDK, CDR2 SYGVNS. V was clipped by 4 bases and J by 5 bases, with 17 bases between them. CDR3 size: 15 residues. CDR3 sequence (DNA): TGTGCCAGCAGTGTGGGGGGAAGGGGATGGACTGAAGCTTTCTTT. Translating gives CASSVGGRGWTEAFF.

This clone was counted between two and nine times. The same CDR3 is also encoded by other DNA sequences in this sample. The chain is built from TRBV5-6 and TRBJ1-5, with a possible D match to TRBD1 (5 bases). The germline gives CDR1 SGHDT, CDR2 YYEEEE. The CDR3 runs 16 residues. Trimming pared 0 bases from V and 1 base from J, leaving 11 bases between. This CDR3 is CASSLGTLSSNQPQHF. The CDR3 nucleotides are TGTGCCAGCAGCTTGGGGACACTATCGAGCAATCAGCCCCAGCATTTT.

V usage is TRBV6-5 and J usage is TRBJ2-1; the D gene is possibly TRBD1 (8 bases). Germline CDR1 MNHEY, CDR2 SVGAGI. V lost 6 bases and J lost 3, with 15 bases in between. The CDR3 totals 15 residues. CDR3 loop: CASSHRGDYYNEQFF. The CDR3 region has the DNA TGTGCCAGCAGCCACAGGGGGGACTACTACAATGAGCAGTTCTTC.

Written as DNA, the CDR3 is TGTGCCAGCAGTTTTGGGTTAGGCAGGGGGACCGGGGAGCTGTTTTTT. It specifies CASSFGLGRGTGELFF. This chain uses TRBV28 with TRBJ2-2; 7 bases are shared with TRBD1. V shed 3 bases and J 5 bases; nucleotides not matched to a gene: 9. Germline lookup yields CDR1 MDHEN and CDR2 SYDVKM. The CDR3 runs to 16 residues.